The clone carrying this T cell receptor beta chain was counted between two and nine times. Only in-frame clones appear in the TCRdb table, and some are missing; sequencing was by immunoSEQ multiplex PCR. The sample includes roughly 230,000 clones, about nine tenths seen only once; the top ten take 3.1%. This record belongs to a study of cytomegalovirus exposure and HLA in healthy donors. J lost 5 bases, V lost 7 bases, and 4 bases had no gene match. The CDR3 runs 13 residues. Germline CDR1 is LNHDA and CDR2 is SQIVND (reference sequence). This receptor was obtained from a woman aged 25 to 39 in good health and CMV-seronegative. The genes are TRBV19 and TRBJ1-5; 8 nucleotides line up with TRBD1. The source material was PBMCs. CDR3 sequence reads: CASTDRAYQPQHF. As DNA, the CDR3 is TGTGCCAGTACGGACAGGGCGTATCAGCCCCAGCATTTT.